The rows below give T cell receptor beta chains drawn from one sample of a study of blood T cell repertoires in COVID-19. Profiled with immunoSEQ multiplex PCR; TCRdb holds only in-frame clones, not every one. The table records around 250,000 clones, about 87% of them present only once. What was sequenced was peripheral blood. Receptors were obtained from a human donor in a cohort sampled during active COVID-19. The CDR3 runs from the conserved cysteine through the conserved F or W. The order of the fields is clone size, V gene, J gene, CDR3 protein. Clone size, where shown, is once, few, many, or a class for clones that have expanded.

>NA|TRBV5-1|TRBJ1-1
CASSYAGETEAFF
>NA|TRBV19|TRBJ2-5
CASSILGQEETQYF
>NA|TRBV5-6|TRBJ2-5
CASSLWVQGVQETQYF
>NA|TRBV7-9|TRBJ1-2
CASSHRDNRGYTF
>NA|TRBV5-1|TRBJ2-3
CASSPNGQGATDTQYF
>few|TRBV5-1|TRBJ1-5
CASSLGGDQPQHF
>NA|TRBV25-1|TRBJ2-7
CASRDGRGLYEQYF
>NA|TRBV7-2|TRBJ1-6
CASSFSFDMLSYSPLHF
>NA|TRBV27|TRBJ2-7
CASSQTSGGYEQYF
>NA|TRBV6-2/TRBV6-3|TRBJ1-5
CASSYSRVLQPQHF